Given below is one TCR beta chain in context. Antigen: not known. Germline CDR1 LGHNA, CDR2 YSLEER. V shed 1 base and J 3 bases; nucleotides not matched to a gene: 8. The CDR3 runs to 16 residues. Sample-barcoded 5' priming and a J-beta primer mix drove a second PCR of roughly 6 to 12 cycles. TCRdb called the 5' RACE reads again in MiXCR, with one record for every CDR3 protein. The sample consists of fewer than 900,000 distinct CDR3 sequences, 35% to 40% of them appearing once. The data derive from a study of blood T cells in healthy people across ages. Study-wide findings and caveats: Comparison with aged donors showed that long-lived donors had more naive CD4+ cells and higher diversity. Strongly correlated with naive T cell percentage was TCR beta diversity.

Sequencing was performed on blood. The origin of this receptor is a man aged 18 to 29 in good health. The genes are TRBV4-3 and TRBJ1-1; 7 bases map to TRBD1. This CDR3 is CASSQGPTGMDTEAFF. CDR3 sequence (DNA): TGCGCCAGCAGCCAAGGTCCGACAGGGATGGACACTGAAGCTTTCTTT.